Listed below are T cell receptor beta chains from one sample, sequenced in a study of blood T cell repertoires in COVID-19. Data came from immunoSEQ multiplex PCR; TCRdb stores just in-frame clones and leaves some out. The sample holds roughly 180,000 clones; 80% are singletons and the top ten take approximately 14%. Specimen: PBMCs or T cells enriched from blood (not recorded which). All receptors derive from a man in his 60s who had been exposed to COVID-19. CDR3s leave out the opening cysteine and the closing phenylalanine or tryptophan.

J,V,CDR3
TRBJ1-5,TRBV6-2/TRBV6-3,ASSYGGGNQPQH
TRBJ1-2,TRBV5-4,ASSSPARGWHT
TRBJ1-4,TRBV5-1,ASRPSGEGGKLF
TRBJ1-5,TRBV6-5,ASSWTAGNQPQH
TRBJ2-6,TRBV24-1,ATSDPGSGANVLT
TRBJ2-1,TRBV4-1,ASSQDEGLRSSEQF
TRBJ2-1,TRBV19,ASRPGTSGYNEQF
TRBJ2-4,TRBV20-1,SASGGLAKNIQY
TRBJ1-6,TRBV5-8,ASSLSLSFPPLH
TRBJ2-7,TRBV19,ASSPGTSGRALSSYEQY
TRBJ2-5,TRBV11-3,ASSYRQGGIQAQY
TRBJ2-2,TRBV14,ASSLLPGGGAGELF
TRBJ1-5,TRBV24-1,ATSARFNQPQH
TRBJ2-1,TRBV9,ASSVALAGSEF
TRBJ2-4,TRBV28,ASSSSSGAKNIQY
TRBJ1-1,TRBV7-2,ASSYDRATEAF
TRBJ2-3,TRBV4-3,ASSRETGPTFQQY
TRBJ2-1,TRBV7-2,ASSFEGLAGHEQF
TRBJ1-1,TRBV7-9,ASSLALTGGTEAF
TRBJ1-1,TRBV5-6,ASSLVAGAGEAF
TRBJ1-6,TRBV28,ASSFGANSPLH
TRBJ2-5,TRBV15,ATSNRQGPETQY
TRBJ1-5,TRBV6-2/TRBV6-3,ASSLTGRNQPQH
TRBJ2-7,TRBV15,ATSREATSSYEQY
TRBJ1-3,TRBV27,ASSLEGFSGNTIY
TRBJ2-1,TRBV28,ASNGISGPSSYNEQF
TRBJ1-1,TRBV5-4,ASSSSGQILNTEAF
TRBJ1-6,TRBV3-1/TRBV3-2,ASSQNPATGYNSPLH
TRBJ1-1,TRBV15,ATSRVPGDAEAF
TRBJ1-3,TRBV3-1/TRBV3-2,ASSVTQGSGNTIY
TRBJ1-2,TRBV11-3,ASSPAGSNYGYT
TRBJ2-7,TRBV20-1,SASRGGTGGPHEQY
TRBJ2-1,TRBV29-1,SDTSGSLDEQF
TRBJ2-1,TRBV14,ASSQDRGAYNEQF
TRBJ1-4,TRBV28,ASSLKGSTWANEKLF
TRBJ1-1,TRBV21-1,ASPKTGIGTEAF
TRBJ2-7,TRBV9,ASSVGRGQNHEQY
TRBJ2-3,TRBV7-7,ASSLASGITDTDTQY
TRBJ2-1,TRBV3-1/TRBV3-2,ASSATGLAGVRYRNEQF
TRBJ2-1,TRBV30,AWSVSSAYNEQF
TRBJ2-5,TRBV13,ASSKDSLQETQY
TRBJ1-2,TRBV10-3,AISELEGRDPRSNYGYT
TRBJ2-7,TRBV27,ASSLTGGKSYEQY
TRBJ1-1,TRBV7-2,ASSSSRGGNTEAF
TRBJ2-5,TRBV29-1,SVERVLQETQY
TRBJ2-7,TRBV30,AWRQREDEQY
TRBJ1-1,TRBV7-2,ASSLLPTVSTEAF
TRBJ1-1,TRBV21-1,ASSKTAEAF
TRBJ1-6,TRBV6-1,ASSEGYRDTLH
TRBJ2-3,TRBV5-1,ASSLNPTTAVPDTQY